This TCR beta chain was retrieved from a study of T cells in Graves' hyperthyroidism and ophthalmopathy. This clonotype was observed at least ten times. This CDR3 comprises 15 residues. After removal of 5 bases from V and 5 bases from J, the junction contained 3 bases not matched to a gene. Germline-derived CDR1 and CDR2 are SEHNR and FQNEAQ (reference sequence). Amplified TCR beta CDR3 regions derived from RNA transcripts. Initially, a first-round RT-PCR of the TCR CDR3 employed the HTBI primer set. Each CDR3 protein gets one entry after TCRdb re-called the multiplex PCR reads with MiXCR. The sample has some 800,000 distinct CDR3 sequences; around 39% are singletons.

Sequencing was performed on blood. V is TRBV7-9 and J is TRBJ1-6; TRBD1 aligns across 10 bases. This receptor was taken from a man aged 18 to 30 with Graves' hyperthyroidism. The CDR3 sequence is CASSLGQGNNSPLHF. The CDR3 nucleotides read TGTGCCAGCAGCCTGGGACAGGGGAATAATTCACCCCTCCACTTT. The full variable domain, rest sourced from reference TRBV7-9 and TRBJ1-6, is DTGVSQNPRHKITKRGQNVTFRCDPISEHNRLYWYRQTLGQGPEFLTYFQNEAQLEKSRLLSDRFSAERPKGSFSTLEIQRTEQGDSAMYLCASSLGQGNNSPLHFGNGTRLTVT.